These 20 T cell receptor beta chains were sequenced from one sample in a study of CD8+CD57+ T cells in acquired aplastic anemia. Genomic DNA constituted the template upon which TCR beta VDJ and CDR3 profiling was performed. TCRdb used MiXCR to reprocess the reads, holding one entry per CDR3 protein. The sample has tens of thousands of distinct CDR3 sequences, about half seen once. The sequenced material came from sorted CD4+, CD8+, or CD8+CD57+ T cells (not recorded which) from PBMCs. Receptor source: a human donor in good health, serving as a control.

As to this clonotype: A much larger clone is a single base away; this may be a read error. The genes are TRBV13 and TRBJ1-6; TRBD1 is a possible D gene (5 bases). The V end lost 3 bases, the J end lost 9 bases, and 18 bases lay between the germline ends. Germline lookup yields CDR1 PRHDT and CDR2 FYEKMQ (reference sequence). The CDR3 sequence is 16 residues long. CDR3 residues: CASSLPEGGGTSPLHF. The CDR3 DNA reads as TGTGCCAGCAGCTTGCCGGAGGGCGGGGGTACTTCACCCCTCCACTTT.

The chain has TRBV12-3 or TRBV12-4 and TRBJ1-5, with D possibly TRBD1 on 6 matching bases. The CDR3 has 13 amino acids. The V gene lost 7 bases and the J gene lost 7 bases, with 14 bases spanning the gap. CDR3: CASKIQGPQPQHF. The CDR3, as DNA: TGTGCCAGCAAAATACAGGGCCCCCAGCCCCAGCATTTT.

This clonotype was recorded at least ten times. V is TRBV6-1 and J is TRBJ1-5; D is unresolved. Trimming pared 10 bases from V and 1 base from J, leaving 14 bases between. The germline CDR1 and CDR2 sequences are MNHNS and SASEGT. The CDR3 sequence is 14 residues long. The chain's CDR3 is CAIGRGVSNQPQHF. CDR3 nucleotide sequence: TGTGCCATAGGTCGAGGTGTGAGCAATCAGCCCCAGCATTTT.

The gene calls are TRBV5-1 and TRBJ1-6; D is possibly TRBD1 (5 bases). Trimming removed 0 bases at V and 4 bases at J, with 11 bases between. The V gene's germline CDR1 is SGHRS and CDR2 YFSETQ. The CDR3 runs 16 residues. DNA of the CDR3: TGCGCCAGCAGCTTGGCAGGGTCGAGATATAATTCACCCCTCCACTTT. Translated: CASSLAGSRYNSPLHF.

The chain joins TRBV24-1 to TRBJ2-1; a possible D gene is TRBD1 (6 bases). V was shortened by 9 bases and J by 4 bases, with 9 bases between the two germline ends. In germline, CDR1 is KGHDR, CDR2 SFDVKD. The CDR3 sequence is 12 residues long. The CDR3 DNA reads as TGTGCCACCCAACAGGGATACAATGAGCAGTTCTTC. This translates into CATQQGYNEQFF.

The chain couples TRBV29-1 to TRBJ2-5; maybe TRBD2 (7 bases). The CDR3 extends over 12 amino acids. Germline V gene sequence: CDR1 SQVTM, CDR2 ANQGSEA. Trimming took 6 bases from V and 2 from J, leaving 10 bases between them. The DNA of the CDR3 is TGCAGCGTCGGGGGGCCTCAAGAGACCCAGTACTTC. As protein: CSVGGPQETQYF.

At least ten counts were recorded for this clonotype. The V gene is TRBV24-1, the J gene TRBJ2-1, with D possibly matching TRBD2 (6 bases). V lost 3 bases, J lost 8 bases, and 19 bases lay in between. CDR3 size: 16 residues. CDR1 and CDR2 from the germline V gene are KGHDR and SFDVKD. This CDR3 reads CATSDPWAGLIDEQFF. DNA for the CDR3: TGTGCCACCAGTGATCCCTGGGCGGGACTGATAGATGAGCAGTTCTTC.

There are many counts of this clonotype. The chain couples TRBV2 to TRBJ2-7; the match to TRBD2 covers 9 bases. With 7 bases clipped from V and 0 bases from J, the junction kept 7 bases outside the gene matches. This CDR3 has 15 amino acids. Germline V gene data show CDR1 as SNHLY and CDR2 as FYNNEI. The CDR3 spells CASTETSGTSYEQYF. CDR3 nucleotide sequence: TGTGCCAGCACGGAGACTAGCGGTACCTCCTACGAGCAGTACTTC.

The CDR3, as DNA: TGTGCCAGCAGCTTTACCGGCAATCAGCCCCAGCATTTT. This translates into CASSFTGNQPQHF. The J gene is TRBJ1-5, the V gene TRBV7-9; D unresolved. CDR1 is SEHNR and CDR2 is FQNEAQ in the germline V gene (reference sequence). V dropped 3 bases and J dropped 2 bases, with 5 bases sitting between them. The length of the CDR3 is 13 residues.

The genes are TRBV7-9 and TRBJ2-4; no reliable D call. CDR1 is SEHNR and CDR2 is FQNEAQ in the germline V gene (reference sequence). This CDR3 contains 9 residues. Trimming shortened V by 8 bases and J by 15 bases, and 11 bases separated the two germline ends. CDR3 amino acids: CASGYGWYF. CDR3 DNA sequence: TGTGCCAGCGGATACGGGTGGTACTTC.

This clonotype was picked up one time. The V gene is TRBV7-8, the J gene TRBJ2-5, with 8 bases identical to TRBD1. CDR3 length: 13 amino acids. V lost 6 bases, J lost 5 bases, and 5 bases stayed unmatched. Germline-derived CDR1 and CDR2 are SGHVS and FQNEAQ. The CDR3 reads CASSRTGTETQYF. The CDR3 coding sequence is TGTGCCAGCAGTCGGACAGGGACCGAGACCCAGTACTTC.

This clonotype occurred many times. The rearrangement joins TRBV2 to TRBJ1-2; the D gene is possibly TRBD1 (5 bases). The CDR3 extends over 14 amino acids. The V and J ends lost 3 bases and 1 base respectively, with 9 bases between them. Germline lookup yields CDR1 SNHLY and CDR2 FYNNEI. The CDR3 DNA sequence: TGTGCCAGCAGTGATGGCAGGGTTAACTATGGCTACACCTTC. Translating gives CASSDGRVNYGYTF.

The V gene is TRBV14, the J gene TRBJ2-1; 7 nucleotides match TRBD1. The CDR3 consists of 17 residues. Per germline, CDR1 SGHDN and CDR2 FVKESK. After removal of 0 bases from V and 7 bases from J, the junction contained 12 bases not matched to a gene. As DNA, the CDR3 is TGTGCCAGCAGCCAAGACCGACAGGGAAGGCCTCGGAATGAGCAGTTCTTC. This encodes CASSQDRQGRPRNEQFF. The full variable domain, its missing parts supplied by reference TRBV14 and TRBJ2-1, is EAGVTQFPSHSVIEKGQTVTLRCDPISGHDNLYWYRRVMGKEIKFLLHFVKESKQDESGMPNNRFLAERTGGTYSTLKVQPAELEDSGVYFCASSQDRQGRPRNEQFFGPGTRLTVL.

This rearrangement joins TRBV9 to TRBJ2-7, with D possibly matching TRBD1 (5 bases). CDR1 and CDR2 (germline): SGDLS, YYNGEE. The CDR3 has 13 residues. Trimming took 2 bases from V and 3 from J, leaving 9 bases between them. The CDR3 coding sequence is TGTGCCAGCAGCGTTGACAGTGGCTACGAGCAGTACTTC. This translates into CASSVDSGYEQYF.

This clonotype showed up many times. J is TRBJ1-3 and V is TRBV4-2; the D is unclear. V lost 1 base to trimming and J lost 3 bases, with 13 bases between them. Germline-derived CDR1 and CDR2 are LGHNA and YNFKEQ. This CDR3 is 16 amino acids long. The chain's CDR3 is CASSQVSGSSGNTIYF. In DNA, the CDR3 is TGTGCCAGCAGCCAAGTTTCGGGGAGCAGTGGAAACACCATATATTTT.

This clonotype was detected many times. This chain uses TRBV19 with TRBJ1-2; D not certain. Germline CDR1 LNHDA, CDR2 SQIVND (reference sequence). The CDR3 extends over 12 amino acids. Trimming left V 5 bases short and J 1 base short, with 5 bases between. The CDR3 DNA sequence: TGTGCCAGTAGTCTGGATAACTATGGCTACACCTTC. Its translation is CASSLDNYGYTF. The full variable domain, rest sourced from reference TRBV19 and TRBJ1-2, is DGGITQSPKYLFRKEGQNVTLSCEQNLNHDAMYWYRQDPGQGLRLIYYSQIVNDFQKGDIAEGYSVSREKKESFPLTVTSAQKNPTAFYLCASSLDNYGYTFGSGTRLTVV.

The chain links TRBV5-1 to TRBJ1-4, with no clear D. Between the trimmed V and J ends, which lost 4 bases and 13 bases, there was a span of 17 bases. The CDR3 loop spans 13 amino acids. Germline CDR1 reads SGHRS; CDR2 reads YFSETQ. The CDR3 protein is CASSDPPALPLFF. The CDR3 coding sequence is TGCGCCAGCAGCGACCCGCCTGCCCTGCCACTGTTTTTT.

The chain combines TRBV5-1 with TRBJ1-5; D ambiguous. The germline V gene has CDR1 SGHRS and CDR2 YFSETQ. The V gene lost 2 bases and the J gene lost 1 base, with 16 bases spanning the gap. The CDR3 is made up of 17 amino acids. The CDR3 loop is CASSFLWRVRSNQPQHF. DNA for the CDR3: TGCGCCAGCAGCTTCCTTTGGCGGGTGAGAAGCAATCAGCCCCAGCATTTT. The whole variable domain, filled in from reference TRBV5-1 and TRBJ1-5, reads KAGVTQTPRYLIKTRGQQVTLSCSPISGHRSVSWYQQTPGQGLQFLFEYFSETQRNKGNFPGRFSGRQFSNSRSEMNVSTLELGDSALYLCASSFLWRVRSNQPQHFGDGTRLSIL.

CDR3 protein: CATSEAGSYEQYF. The CDR3 DNA reads as TGTGCCACCAGTGAGGCAGGTTCCTACGAGCAGTACTTC. V usage is TRBV24-1 and J usage is TRBJ2-7; D ambiguous. The CDR3 length is 13 residues. The germline V and J ends were trimmed by 4 bases and 1 base, with 7 bases remaining between them. Germline V gene lookup returns CDR1 KGHDR and CDR2 SFDVKD.

In the case of this clonotype: The junction shows a germline mismatch at one end, possibly a read error. J is TRBJ2-7 and V is TRBV15, with 9 bases lining up with TRBD1. The CDR3 loop spans 14 amino acids. Germline-derived CDR1 and CDR2 are LNHNV and YYDKDF (reference sequence). CDR3 loop: CQHPSGTGSYEQYF. CDR3 in DNA: TGCCAGCACCCCTCCGGGACAGGGTCGTATGAGCAGTACTTC.